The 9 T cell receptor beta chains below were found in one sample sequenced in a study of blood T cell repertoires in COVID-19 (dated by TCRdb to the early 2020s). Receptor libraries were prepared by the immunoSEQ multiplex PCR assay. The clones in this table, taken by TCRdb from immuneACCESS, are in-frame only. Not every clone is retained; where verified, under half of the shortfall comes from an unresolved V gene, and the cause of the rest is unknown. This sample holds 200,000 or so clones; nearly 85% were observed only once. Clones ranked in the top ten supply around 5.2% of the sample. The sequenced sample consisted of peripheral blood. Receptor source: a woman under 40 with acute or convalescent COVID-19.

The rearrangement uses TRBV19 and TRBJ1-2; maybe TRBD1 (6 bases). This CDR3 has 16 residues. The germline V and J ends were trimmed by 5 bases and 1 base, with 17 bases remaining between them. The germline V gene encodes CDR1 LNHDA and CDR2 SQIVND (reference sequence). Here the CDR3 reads CASSGGPGRINYGYTF. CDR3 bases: TGTGCCAGTAGTGGGGGCCCGGGACGGATTAACTATGGCTACACCTTC.

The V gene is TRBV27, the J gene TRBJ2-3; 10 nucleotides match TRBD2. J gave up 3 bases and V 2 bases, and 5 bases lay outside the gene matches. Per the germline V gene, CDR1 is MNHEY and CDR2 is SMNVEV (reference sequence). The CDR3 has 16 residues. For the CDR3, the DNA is TGTGCCAGCAGTTTAGCTAGCGGGGGACCTACAGATACGCAGTATTTT. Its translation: CASSLASGGPTDTQYF.

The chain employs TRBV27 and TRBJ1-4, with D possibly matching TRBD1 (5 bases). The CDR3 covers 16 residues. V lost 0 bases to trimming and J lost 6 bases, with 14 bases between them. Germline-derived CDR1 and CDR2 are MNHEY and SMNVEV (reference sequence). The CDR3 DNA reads TGTGCCAGCAGTTTATCGCCGGGCAGGGTGGATGAAAAACTGTTTTTT. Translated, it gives CASSLSPGRVDEKLFF.

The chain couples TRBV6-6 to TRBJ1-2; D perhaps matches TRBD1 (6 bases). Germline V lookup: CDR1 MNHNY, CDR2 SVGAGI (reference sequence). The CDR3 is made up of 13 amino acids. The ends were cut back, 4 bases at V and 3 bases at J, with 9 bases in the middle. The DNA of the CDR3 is TGTGCCAGCAGTTTCAGGGGTGACTATGGCTACACCTTC. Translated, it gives CASSFRGDYGYTF.

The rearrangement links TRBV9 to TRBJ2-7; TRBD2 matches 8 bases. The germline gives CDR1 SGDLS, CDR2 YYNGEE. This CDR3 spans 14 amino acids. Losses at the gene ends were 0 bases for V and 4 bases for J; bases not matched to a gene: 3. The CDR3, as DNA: TGTGCCAGCAGCGTAGGTACTAGCGGATACGAGCAGTACTTC. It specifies CASSVGTSGYEQYF. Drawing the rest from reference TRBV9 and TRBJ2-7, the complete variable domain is DSGVTQTPKHLITATGQRVTLRCSPRSGDLSVYWYQQSLDQGLQFLIQYYNGEERAKGNILERFSAQQFPDLHSELNLSSLELGDSALYFCASSVGTSGYEQYFGPGTRLTVT.

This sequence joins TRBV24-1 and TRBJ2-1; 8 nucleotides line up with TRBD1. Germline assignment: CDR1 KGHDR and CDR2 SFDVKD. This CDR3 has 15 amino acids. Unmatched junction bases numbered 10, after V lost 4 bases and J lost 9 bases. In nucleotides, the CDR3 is TGTGCCACCAGTGACACGGGACAGGCCAAGGGTGAGCAGTTCTTC. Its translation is CATSDTGQAKGEQFF.

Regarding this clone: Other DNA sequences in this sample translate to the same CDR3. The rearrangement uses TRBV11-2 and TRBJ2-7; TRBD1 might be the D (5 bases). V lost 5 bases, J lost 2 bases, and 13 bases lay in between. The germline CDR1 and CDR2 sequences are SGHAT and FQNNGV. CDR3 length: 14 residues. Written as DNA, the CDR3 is TGTGCCAGCAGCCTAAGGCAGGGAACCTACGAGCAGTACTTC. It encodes CASSLRQGTYEQYF. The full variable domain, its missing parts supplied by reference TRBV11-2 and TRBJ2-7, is EAGVAQSPRYKIIEKRQSVAFWCNPISGHATLYWYQQILGQGPKLLIQFQNNGVVDDSQLPKDRFSAERLKGVDSTLKIQPAKLEDSAVYLCASSLRQGTYEQYFGPGTRLTVT.

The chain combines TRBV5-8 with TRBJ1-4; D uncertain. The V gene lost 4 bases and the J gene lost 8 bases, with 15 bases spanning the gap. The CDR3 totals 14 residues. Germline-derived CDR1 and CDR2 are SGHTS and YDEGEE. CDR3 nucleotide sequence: TGTGCCAGCAGCAGGAGACCTGGAACAGAAAAACTGTTTTTT. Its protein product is CASSRRPGTEKLFF.

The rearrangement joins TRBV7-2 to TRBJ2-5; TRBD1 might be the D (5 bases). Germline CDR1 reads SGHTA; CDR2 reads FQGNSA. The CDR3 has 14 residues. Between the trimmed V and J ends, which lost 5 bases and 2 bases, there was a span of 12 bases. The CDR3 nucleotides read TGTGCCAGCAGCCCGCATGACAGACAAGAGACCCAGTACTTC. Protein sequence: CASSPHDRQETQYF.